The rows below give T cell receptor beta chains drawn from one sample of a study of cytomegalovirus exposure and HLA in healthy donors. Libraries were prepared by immunoSEQ multiplex PCR; TCRdb keeps only in-frame clonotypes and omits some of them. The specimen's table records tens of thousands of clones. Input material: PBMCs. Receptors originate from a man in his forties in good health and CMV-seronegative. Both conserved end residues are part of each CDR3. D genes are given only for firm matches.

d_call	v_call	j_call	cdr3_aa	cdr3_nt
TRBD1	TRBV6-4	TRBJ2-2	CASSVTGGNTGELFF	TGTGCCAGCAGTGTGACAGGGGGTAACACCGGGGAGCTGTTTTTT
TRBD2	TRBV6-1	TRBJ2-3	CASSEALGGRAQTQYF	TGTGCCAGCAGTGAAGCGCTGGGAGGGAGGGCCCAAACGCAGTATTTT
.	TRBV7-3	TRBJ2-1	CASSSQGSTYNEQFF	TGTGCCAGCAGCTCACAGGGATCAACCTACAATGAGCAGTTCTTC
.	TRBV6-1	TRBJ1-5	CASSDLGSGSNQPQHF	TGTGCCAGCAGTGATTTGGGGAGCGGAAGCAATCAGCCCCAGCATTTT
.	TRBV30	TRBJ2-7	CAWSEIGGNNDEQYF	TGTGCCTGGAGCGAGATTGGGGGGAACAATGACGAGCAGTACTTC
TRBD1	TRBV6-5	TRBJ2-7	CASSSWTGSHEQYF	TGTGCCAGCAGTTCCTGGACAGGGAGCCACGAGCAGTACTTC
.	TRBV5-1	TRBJ1-2	CASSSQARNYGYTF	TGCGCCAGCAGCTCCCAGGCCAGAAACTATGGCTACACCTTC
TRBD1	TRBV7-9	TRBJ2-7	CASSWDRGYNEQYF	TGTGCCAGCAGTTGGGACAGGGGGTATAACGAGCAGTACTTC
.	TRBV19	TRBJ2-3	CASRIQGFTDTQYF	TGTGCCAGTAGGATACAGGGTTTTACAGATACGCAGTATTTT
TRBD1	TRBV5-1	TRBJ1-4	CASSNDRENEKLFF	TGCGCCAGCAGCAACGACAGGGAGAATGAAAAACTGTTTTTT
.	TRBV2	TRBJ1-5	CASSETTANQPQHF	TGTGCCAGCAGTGAAACGACAGCTAATCAGCCCCAGCATTTT
.	TRBV5-4	TRBJ2-7	CASSLRGASYEQYF	TGTGCCAGCAGCTTGCGGGGGGCCTCCTACGAGCAGTACTTC
.	TRBV5-4	TRBJ1-2	CASSPGAGDLYGYTF	TGTGCCAGCAGCCCCGGAGCAGGGGACCTCTATGGCTACACCTTC
.	TRBV6-6	TRBJ1-1	CASSFTNIEAFF	TGTGCCAGCAGTTTTACAAATATTGAAGCTTTCTTT
TRBD1	TRBV6-1	TRBJ1-3	CASRLTGQGRNTIYF	TGTGCCAGCAGACTAACAGGACAGGGTAGAAACACCATATATTTT
.	TRBV6-5	TRBJ2-1	CASSYSLLSSDEQFF	TGTGCCAGCAGTTACTCGTTGCTGTCTTCGGATGAGCAGTTCTTC
.	TRBV7-8	TRBJ2-7	CASSLTGYEQYF	TGTGCCAGCAGCTTAACTGGCTACGAGCAGTACTTC
TRBD1	TRBV29-1	TRBJ1-1	CSLKTGENTEAFF	TGCAGCCTCAAGACAGGGGAGAACACTGAAGCTTTCTTT
.	TRBV10-1	TRBJ2-4	CASSDRGAAKNIQSF	TGCGCCAGCAGTGATCGGGGGGCTGCCAAAAACATTCAGTCCTTC
TRBD1	TRBV6-1	TRBJ1-2	CASSESDYRGQGNGYTF	TGTGCCAGCAGTGAAAGCGACTACAGGGGGCAGGGGAATGGCTACACCTTC
.	TRBV27	TRBJ1-1	CASSSNSGTEAFF	TGTGCCAGCAGTTCCAACTCGGGCACTGAAGCTTTCTTT
TRBD2	TRBV5-1	TRBJ2-3	CASTLAGRAVTDTQYF	TGCGCCAGCACCTTAGCGGGACGGGCGGTCACAGATACGCAGTATTTT
.	TRBV7-2	TRBJ1-3	CASSLPAGTIYF	TGTGCCAGCAGCCTCCCCGCGGGCACCATATATTTT
.	TRBV7-9	TRBJ1-4	CASSLSPATNEKLFF	TGTGCCAGCAGCTTAAGCCCCGCAACTAATGAAAAACTGTTTTTT
.	TRBV6-1	TRBJ2-4	CASSEARSSAKNIQYF	TGTGCCAGCAGTGAAGCGCGATCCTCAGCCAAAAACATTCAGTACTTC
.	TRBV25-1	TRBJ2-7	CASTDITYEQYF	TGTGCCAGCACGGACATTACCTACGAGCAGTACTTC
TRBD2	TRBV2	TRBJ2-3	CASSEREGADTQYF	TGTGCCAGCAGTGAGAGGGAGGGAGCAGATACGCAGTATTTT
.	TRBV4-3	TRBJ2-7	CASSQVSGAYEQYF	TGCGCCAGCAGCCAAGTTAGCGGAGCGTACGAGCAGTACTTC
.	TRBV18	TRBJ1-2	CASSLDQGYGYTF	TGTGCCAGCTCCCTGGACCAGGGCTATGGCTACACCTTC
TRBD2	TRBV7-3	TRBJ2-3	CASSQGLAGTDTQYF	TGTGCCAGCAGCCAAGGACTAGCGGGAACAGATACGCAGTATTTT
TRBD1	TRBV18	TRBJ2-7	CASSRQGAVYEQYF	TGTGCCAGCTCAAGGCAGGGGGCAGTATACGAGCAGTACTTC
TRBD1	TRBV7-9	TRBJ1-5	CASSLAQGGQPQHF	TGTGCCAGCAGCTTAGCACAGGGGGGTCAGCCCCAGCATTTT
.	TRBV15	TRBJ2-2	CATSRGGTSSTGELFF	TGTGCCACCAGCAGAGGCGGGACTTCGAGCACCGGGGAGCTGTTTTTT
TRBD1	TRBV28	TRBJ2-7	CASSSRDRDYEQYF	TGTGCCAGCAGCTCACGGGACAGGGATTACGAGCAGTACTTC
TRBD2	TRBV9	TRBJ2-3	CASSPYLAGEADTQYF	TGTGCCAGCAGCCCTTACTTAGCGGGAGAGGCAGATACGCAGTATTTT
TRBD2	TRBV6-5	TRBJ2-1	CASKRAGSSYNEQFF	TGTGCCAGCAAAAGAGCGGGAAGCTCCTACAATGAGCAGTTCTTC
TRBD2	TRBV6-5	TRBJ2-7	CASSGRGAYEQYF	TGTGCCAGCAGCGGGAGGGGGGCTTACGAGCAGTACTTC
TRBD1	TRBV4-1	TRBJ2-7	CASSRSWDRGAYEQYF	TGCGCCAGCAGCCGCTCTTGGGACAGGGGGGCCTACGAGCAGTACTTC
TRBD2	TRBV30	TRBJ2-5	CAWSAGTSGRYETQYF	TGTGCCTGGAGTGCCGGGACTAGCGGGAGATACGAGACCCAGTACTTC